This T cell receptor beta chain was identified in a study of blood T cell repertoires in COVID-19. As for the study in general: Italy, Spain and the United States were the sources of the convalescent and acute COVID-19 samples. PBMCs, B-cell-depleted T cells, or T cells were the source of the cDNA or gDNA that made up the material.

Per the original data handling: Amplification of reference gene primers provided the estimated nucleated cell counts. Assay used: immunoSEQ multiplex PCR; TCRdb lists only in-frame clones, some missing. That table supplies the V and J calls and clone size; D and trimming were determined from the DNA. The sample records 30,000 to 40,000 clones, more than 85% being singletons. The germline V and J ends were trimmed by 2 bases and 10 bases, with 6 bases remaining between them. CDR3 length: 11 residues. Germline V lookup: CDR1 MNHEY, CDR2 SVGAGI. The J gene is TRBJ2-1, the V gene TRBV6-5, with D perhaps matching TRBD1 (5 bases). The material sequenced was peripheral blood. The sequence came from a man between 65 and 85 years old with acute or convalescent COVID-19. The CDR3 DNA reads as TGTGCCAGCAGTTACAGGGGCGAGCAGTTCTTC. Its protein product is CASSYRGEQFF.